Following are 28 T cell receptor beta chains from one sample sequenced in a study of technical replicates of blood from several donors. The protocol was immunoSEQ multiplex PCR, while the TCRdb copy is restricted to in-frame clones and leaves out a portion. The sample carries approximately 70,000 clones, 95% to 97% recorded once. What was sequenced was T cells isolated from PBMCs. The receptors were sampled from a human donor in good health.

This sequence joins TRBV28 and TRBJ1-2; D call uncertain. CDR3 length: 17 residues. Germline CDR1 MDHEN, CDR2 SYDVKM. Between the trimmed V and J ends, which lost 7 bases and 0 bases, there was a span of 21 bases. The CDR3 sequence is CASTSIERDQANYGYTF. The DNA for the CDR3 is TGTGCCAGCACCTCAATAGAGAGAGATCAAGCTAACTATGGCTACACCTTC.

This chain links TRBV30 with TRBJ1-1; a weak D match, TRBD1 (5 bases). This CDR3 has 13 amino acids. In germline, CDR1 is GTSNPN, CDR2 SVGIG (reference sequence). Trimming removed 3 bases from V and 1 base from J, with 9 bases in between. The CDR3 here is CAWRPGWNTEAFF. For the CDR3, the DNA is TGTGCCTGGAGGCCAGGGTGGAACACTGAAGCTTTCTTT.

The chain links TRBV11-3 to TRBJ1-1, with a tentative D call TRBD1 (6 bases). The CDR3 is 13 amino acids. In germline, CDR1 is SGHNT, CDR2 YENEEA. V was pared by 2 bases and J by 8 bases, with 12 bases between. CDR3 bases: TGTGCCAGCAGCTTATTGTCAGGGACAGAAGCTTTCTTT. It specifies CASSLLSGTEAFF.

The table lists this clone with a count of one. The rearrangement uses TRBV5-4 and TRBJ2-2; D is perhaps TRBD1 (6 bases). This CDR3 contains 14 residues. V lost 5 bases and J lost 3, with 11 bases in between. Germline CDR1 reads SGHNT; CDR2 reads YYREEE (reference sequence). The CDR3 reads CASRRQVDTGELFF. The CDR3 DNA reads TGTGCCAGCAGGAGACAGGTCGACACCGGGGAGCTGTTTTTT.

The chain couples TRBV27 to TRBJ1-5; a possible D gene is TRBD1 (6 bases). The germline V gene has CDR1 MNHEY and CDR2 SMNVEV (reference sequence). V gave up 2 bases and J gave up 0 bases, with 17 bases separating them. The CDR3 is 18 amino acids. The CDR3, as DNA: TGTGCCAGCAGTTTAAGGGGCGGTAGGACAGCTAGCAATCAGCCCCAGCATTTT. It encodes CASSLRGGRTASNQPQHF.

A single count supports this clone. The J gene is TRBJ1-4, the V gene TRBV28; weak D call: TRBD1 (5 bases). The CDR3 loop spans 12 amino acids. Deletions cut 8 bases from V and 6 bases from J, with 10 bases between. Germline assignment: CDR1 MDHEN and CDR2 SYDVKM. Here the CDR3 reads CASLARDEKLFF. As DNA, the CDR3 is TGTGCCAGCTTGGCCAGGGATGAAAAACTGTTTTTT.

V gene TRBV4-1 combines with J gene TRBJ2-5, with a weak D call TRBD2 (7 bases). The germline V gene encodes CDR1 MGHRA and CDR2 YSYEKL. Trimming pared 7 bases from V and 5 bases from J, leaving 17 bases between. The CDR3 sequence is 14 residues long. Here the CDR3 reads CASTQPGGSETQYF. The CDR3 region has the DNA TGCGCCAGCACCCAGCCGGGGGGCTCGGAGACCCAGTACTTC.

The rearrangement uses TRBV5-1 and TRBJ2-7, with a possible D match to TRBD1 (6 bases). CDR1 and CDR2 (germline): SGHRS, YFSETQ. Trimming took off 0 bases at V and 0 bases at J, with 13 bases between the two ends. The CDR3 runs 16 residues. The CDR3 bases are TGCGCCAGCAGCTTGGCCGTAACAGGGCCCTCCTACGAGCAGTACTTC. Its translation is CASSLAVTGPSYEQYF.

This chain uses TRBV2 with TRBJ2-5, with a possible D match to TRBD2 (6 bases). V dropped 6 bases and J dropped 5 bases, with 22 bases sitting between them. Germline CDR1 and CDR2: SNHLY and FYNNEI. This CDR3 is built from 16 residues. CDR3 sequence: CASRRDLMGRWETQYF. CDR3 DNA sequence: TGTGCCAGCAGGCGGGACTTGATGGGTAGATGGGAGACCCAGTACTTC.

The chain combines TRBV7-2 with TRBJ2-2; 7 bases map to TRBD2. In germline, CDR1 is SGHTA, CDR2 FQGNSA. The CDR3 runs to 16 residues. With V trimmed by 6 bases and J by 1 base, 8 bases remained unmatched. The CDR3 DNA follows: TGTGCCAGCAGACCAAAGCGGGGCCGGAACACCGGGGAGCTGTTTTTT. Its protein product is CASRPKRGRNTGELFF.

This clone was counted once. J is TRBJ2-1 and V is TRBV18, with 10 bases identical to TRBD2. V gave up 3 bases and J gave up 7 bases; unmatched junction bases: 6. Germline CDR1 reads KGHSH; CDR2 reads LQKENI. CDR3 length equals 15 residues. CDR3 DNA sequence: TGTGCCAGCTCACCTCTGGCTAGCGGGAGTAATGAGCAGTTCTTC. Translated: CASSPLASGSNEQFF.

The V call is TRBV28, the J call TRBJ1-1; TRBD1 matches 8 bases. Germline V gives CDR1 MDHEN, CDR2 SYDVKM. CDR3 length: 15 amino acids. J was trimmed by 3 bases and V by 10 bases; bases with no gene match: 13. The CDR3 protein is CATRRPQGAYTEAFF. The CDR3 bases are TGTGCCACCCGTAGGCCCCAGGGGGCGTACACTGAAGCTTTCTTT.

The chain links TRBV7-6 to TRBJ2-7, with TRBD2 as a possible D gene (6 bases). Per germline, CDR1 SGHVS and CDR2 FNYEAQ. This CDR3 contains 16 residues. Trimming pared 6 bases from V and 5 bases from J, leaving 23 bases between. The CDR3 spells CASSSLASPLPDEQYF. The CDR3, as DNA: TGTGCCAGCAGTTCACTAGCTTCCCCTTTGCCTGACGAGCAGTACTTC.

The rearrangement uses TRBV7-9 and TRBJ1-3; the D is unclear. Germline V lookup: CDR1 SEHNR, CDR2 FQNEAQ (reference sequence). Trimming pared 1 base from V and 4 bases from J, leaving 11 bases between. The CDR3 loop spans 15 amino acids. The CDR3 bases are TGTGCCAGCAGCTTAGTTTCTGCGGCCGGAAACACCATATATTTT. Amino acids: CASSLVSAAGNTIYF.

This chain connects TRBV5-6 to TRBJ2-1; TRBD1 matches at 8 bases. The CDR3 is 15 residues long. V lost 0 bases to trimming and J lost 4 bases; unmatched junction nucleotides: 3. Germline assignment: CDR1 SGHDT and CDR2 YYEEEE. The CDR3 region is CASSLGTGPYNEQFF. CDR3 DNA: TGTGCCAGCAGCTTGGGGACAGGGCCTTACAATGAGCAGTTCTTC.

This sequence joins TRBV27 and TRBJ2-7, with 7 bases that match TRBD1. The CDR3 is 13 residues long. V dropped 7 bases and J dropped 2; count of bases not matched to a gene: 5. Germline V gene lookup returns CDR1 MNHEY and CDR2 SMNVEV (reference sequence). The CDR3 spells CASTRTGTYEQYF. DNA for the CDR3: TGTGCCAGCACGCGGACAGGAACCTACGAGCAGTACTTC.

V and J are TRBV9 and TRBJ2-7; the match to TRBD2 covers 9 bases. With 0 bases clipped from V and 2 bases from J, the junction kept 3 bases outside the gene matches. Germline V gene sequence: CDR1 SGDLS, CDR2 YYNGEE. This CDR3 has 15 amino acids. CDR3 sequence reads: CASSVGTSATYEQYF. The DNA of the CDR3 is TGTGCCAGCAGCGTAGGGACTAGCGCTACCTACGAGCAGTACTTC.

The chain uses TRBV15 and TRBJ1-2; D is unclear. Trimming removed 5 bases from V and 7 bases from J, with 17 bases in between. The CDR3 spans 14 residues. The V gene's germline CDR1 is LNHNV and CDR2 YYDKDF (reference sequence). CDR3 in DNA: TGTGCCACCAGCCCCCGACACGGAGCGGGTGGCTACACCTTC. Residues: CATSPRHGAGGYTF.

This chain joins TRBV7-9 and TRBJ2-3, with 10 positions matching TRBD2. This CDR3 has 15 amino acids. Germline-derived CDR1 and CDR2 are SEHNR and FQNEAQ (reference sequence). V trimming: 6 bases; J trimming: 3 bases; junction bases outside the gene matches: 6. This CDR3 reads CASSRLAGETDTQYF. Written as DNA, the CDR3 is TGTGCCAGCAGTCGTCTAGCGGGAGAGACAGATACGCAGTATTTT.

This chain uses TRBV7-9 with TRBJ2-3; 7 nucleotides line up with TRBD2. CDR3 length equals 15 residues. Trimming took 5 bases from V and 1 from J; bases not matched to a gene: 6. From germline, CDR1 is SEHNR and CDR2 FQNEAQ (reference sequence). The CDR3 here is CASSPSGARTDTQYF. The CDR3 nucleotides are TGTGCCAGCAGCCCGAGCGGGGCCCGCACAGATACGCAGTATTTT.

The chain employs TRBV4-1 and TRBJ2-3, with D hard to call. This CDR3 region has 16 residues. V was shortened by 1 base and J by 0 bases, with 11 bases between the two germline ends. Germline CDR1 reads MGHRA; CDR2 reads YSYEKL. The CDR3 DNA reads TGCGCCAGCAGCCAAGGGAGAGATTCTAGCACAGATACGCAGTATTTT. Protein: CASSQGRDSSTDTQYF.

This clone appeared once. CDR3 coding DNA: TGCGCCAGCAGCTTGGCCGAGACAGGGACCTACGAGCAGTACTTC. This codes for CASSLAETGTYEQYF. The J gene is TRBJ2-7, the V gene TRBV5-1, with 7 bases matching TRBD1. The CDR3 contains 15 residues. Germline V gene sequence: CDR1 SGHRS, CDR2 YFSETQ. Germline trimming cut 0 bases from V and 2 bases from J; bases unmatched to any gene: 5.

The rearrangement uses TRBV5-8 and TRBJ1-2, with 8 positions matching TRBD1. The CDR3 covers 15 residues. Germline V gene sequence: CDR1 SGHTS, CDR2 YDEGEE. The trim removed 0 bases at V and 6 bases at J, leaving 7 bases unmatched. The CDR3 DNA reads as TGTGCCAGCAGCTTGGGCCCACAGGGGGGGAATGGCTACACCTTC. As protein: CASSLGPQGGNGYTF.

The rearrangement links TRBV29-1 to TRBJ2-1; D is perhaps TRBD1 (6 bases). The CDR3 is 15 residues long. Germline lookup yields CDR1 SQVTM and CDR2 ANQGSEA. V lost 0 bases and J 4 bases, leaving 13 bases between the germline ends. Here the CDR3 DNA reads TGCAGCGTTGAAGATCCGGGACACTTTTACAATGAGCAGTTCTTC. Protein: CSVEDPGHFYNEQFF.

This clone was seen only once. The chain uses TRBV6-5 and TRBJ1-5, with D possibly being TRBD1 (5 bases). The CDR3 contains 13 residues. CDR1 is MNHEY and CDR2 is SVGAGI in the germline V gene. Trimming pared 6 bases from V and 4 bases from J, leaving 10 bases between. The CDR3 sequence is CASRTQVNQPQHF. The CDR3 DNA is TGTGCCAGCAGGACACAGGTAAATCAGCCCCAGCATTTT.

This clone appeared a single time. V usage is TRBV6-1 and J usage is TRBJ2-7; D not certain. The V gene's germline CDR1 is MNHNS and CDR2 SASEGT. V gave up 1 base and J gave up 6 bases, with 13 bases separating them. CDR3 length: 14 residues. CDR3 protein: CASSEGRGLGEQYF. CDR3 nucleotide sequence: TGTGCCAGCAGTGAAGGACGTGGGCTCGGCGAGCAGTACTTC.

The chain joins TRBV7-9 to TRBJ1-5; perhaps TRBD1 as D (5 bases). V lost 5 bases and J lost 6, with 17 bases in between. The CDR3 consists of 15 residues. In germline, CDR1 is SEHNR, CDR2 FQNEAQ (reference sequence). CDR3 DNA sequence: TGTGCCAGCAGCCCGAGTTTCCTAGGGGTTCAGCCCCAGCATTTT. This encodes CASSPSFLGVQPQHF.

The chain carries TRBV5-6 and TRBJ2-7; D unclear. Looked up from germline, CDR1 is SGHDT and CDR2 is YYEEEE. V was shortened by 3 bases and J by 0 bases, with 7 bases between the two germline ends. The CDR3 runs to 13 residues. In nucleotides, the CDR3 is TGTGCCAGCAGCTCAGCTAGCTCCTACGAGCAGTACTTC. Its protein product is CASSSASSYEQYF. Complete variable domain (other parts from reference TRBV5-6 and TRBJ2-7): DAGVTQSPTHLIKTRGQQVTLRCSPKSGHDTVSWYQQALGQGPQFIFQYYEEEERQRGNFPDRFSGHQFPNYSSELNVNALLLGDSALYLCASSSASSYEQYFGPGTRLTVT.